This passage covers 16 T cell receptor beta chains from one sample sequenced in a study of regulatory T cells in long-lasting Graves disease. Time point indicated: newly diagnosed GD, antithyroid drugs for less than 3 months. TCR sequences were obtained from RNA taken from PBMCs. TCR beta libraries were built with iRepertoire HTBI primers and Arm-PCR of CDR3 regions. TCRdb itself ran the multiplex PCR reads through MiXCR, one entry per CDR3 protein. Here the sample spans under 300,000 distinct CDR3 sequences, 20% to 25% being singletons. The material was peripheral blood mononuclear cells (PBMCs), obtained at new diagnosis, from a patient treated with antithyroid drugs. Receptor source: a female donor with Graves disease.

This clonotype has just a few counts. The chain joins TRBV6-2 or TRBV6-3 to TRBJ1-2; D unclear. V lost 2 bases and J lost 5, with 9 bases in between. The germline V gene encodes CDR1 MNHEY and CDR2 SVGEGT. This CDR3 is 13 amino acids long. Here the CDR3 DNA reads TGTGCCAGCAGTTACGGGCGCATTTATGGCTACACCTTC. Its translation: CASSYGRIYGYTF.

V is TRBV25-1 and J is TRBJ2-1, with 7 positions matching TRBD2. V was pared by 10 bases and J by 2 bases, with 5 bases of the junction left unmatched. The CDR3 length is 13 residues. CDR1 is MGHDK, CDR2 SYGVNS, per germline. The CDR3 coding sequence is TGTGCCACCAGCGGGGACGCCTACAATGAGCAGTTCTTC. It translates to CATSGDAYNEQFF.

The chain links TRBV4-1 to TRBJ2-4, with 12 bases aligning to TRBD2. The V gene end was trimmed by 4 bases and the J gene end by 0 bases; junction bases not matched to a gene: 13. The CDR3 runs to 20 residues. Per germline, CDR1 MGHRA and CDR2 YSYEKL. The CDR3 DNA follows: TGCGCCAGCAGCCGACTAACCGGGACTAGCGGGTTCCTAGCCAAAAACATTCAGTACTTC. Its translation is CASSRLTGTSGFLAKNIQYF.

This clonotype was picked up many times. This chain joins TRBV2 and TRBJ2-2; the D gene is possibly TRBD1 (5 bases). CDR1 and CDR2 (germline): SNHLY, FYNNEI. The CDR3 length is 14 residues. V was clipped by 5 bases and J by 0 bases, with 7 bases between them. This chain's CDR3 is CASSQGTNTGELFF. DNA of the CDR3: TGTGCCAGCAGTCAGGGAACGAACACCGGGGAGCTGTTTTTT.

Ten or more counts support this clonotype. The J gene is TRBJ2-7, the V gene TRBV3-1; D could derive from TRBD1 or TRBD2 (5 bases each). This CDR3 region has 17 residues. V was shortened by 1 base and J by 7 bases, with 23 bases between the two germline ends. From germline, CDR1 is LGHDT and CDR2 YNNKEL (reference sequence). Here the CDR3 reads CASSQGLGTASRMEQYF. The CDR3 DNA is TGTGCCAGCAGCCAAGGTCTTGGGACGGCAAGTAGGATGGAGCAGTACTTC.

Regarding this clonotype: Possible read error: a much larger clone is one base away. The chain carries TRBV7-8 and TRBJ1-5; tentatively, D is TRBD1 (5 bases). The CDR3 extends over 16 amino acids. CDR1 is SGHVS and CDR2 is FQNEAQ in the germline V gene. Trimming stripped 1 base from V and 7 bases from J, with 17 bases between. As DNA, the CDR3 is TGTGCCAGCAGCTTAGAGACAAGGGGCGCCAGGCAGCCCCAGCATTTT. This sequence encodes CASSLETRGARQPQHF.

The chain couples TRBV20-1 to TRBJ2-1; 10 bases map to TRBD2. The V gene's germline CDR1 is DFQATT and CDR2 SNEGSKA (reference sequence). The CDR3 contains 12 residues. V trimming: 1 base; J trimming: 9 bases; junction bases outside the gene matches: 0. The CDR3 sequence: CSARASGSEQFF. Written as DNA, the CDR3 is TGCAGTGCTAGAGCTAGCGGGAGTGAGCAGTTCTTC.

This clonotype was observed a few times. V gene TRBV6-2 or TRBV6-3 combines with J gene TRBJ2-7; TRBD2 might be the D (5 bases). V was clipped by 6 bases and J by 0 bases, with 15 bases between them. The CDR3 runs 15 residues. Germline V CDR1 and CDR2: MNHEY, SVGEGT. This CDR3 reads CASSTERRDSYEQYF. CDR3 bases: TGTGCCAGCAGCACCGAAAGACGGGACTCCTACGAGCAGTACTTC.

This clonotype was counted at least ten times. The chain carries TRBV7-3 and TRBJ2-6, with D possibly matching TRBD1 (9 bases). The CDR3 has 20 residues. CDR1 SGHTA and CDR2 FQGTGA come from the germline V gene. V was trimmed by 4 bases and J by 1 base, leaving 23 bases between them. CDR3 bases: TGTGCCAGCAGCTCCGCGGGGGGACAGGGCGGAAAATCTGGGGCCAACGTCCTGACTTTC. Amino acid sequence: CASSSAGGQGGKSGANVLTF.

This clonotype has only a few counts. V is TRBV10-2 and J is TRBJ2-1; no clear D. CDR1 and CDR2 from the germline V gene are WSHSY and SAAADI. The CDR3 has 10 residues. Trimming pared 2 bases from V and 10 bases from J, leaving 3 bases between. The DNA for the CDR3 is TGCGCCAGCAGTGAGCGGGAGCAGTTCTTC. Its protein product is CASSEREQFF.

There are many counts of this clonotype. CDR3 in DNA: TGTGCCAGCAGCTGGACAGGGGTCGACACCGGGGAGCTGTTTTTT. Its translation: CASSWTGVDTGELFF. The gene calls are TRBV11-2 and TRBJ2-2, with 9 bases identical to TRBD1. Unmatched junction bases numbered 3, after V lost 4 bases and J lost 3 bases. Germline CDR1 and CDR2: SGHAT and FQNNGV. The CDR3 is 15 residues long.

This clonotype was picked up many times. The CDR3 DNA follows: TGTGCCAGCAGCTTAGTACTAGCGGGAGGCCAAGAGACCCAGTACTTC. Translation gives CASSLVLAGGQETQYF. The V call is TRBV11-2, the J call TRBJ2-5; TRBD2 matches at 12 bases. V lost 1 base, J lost 1 base, and 1 base stayed unmatched. The length of the CDR3 is 16 residues. Germline V CDR1 and CDR2: SGHAT, FQNNGV.

This clonotype was counted a few times. This may be a read error, as it is one base from a much larger clone. The V call is TRBV29-1, the J call TRBJ2-5, with a tentative D call TRBD2 (5 bases). This CDR3 is built from 10 residues. Germline loops: CDR1 SQVTM, CDR2 ANQGSEA. As DNA, the CDR3 is TGCAACGTTGCGGGAGAGACCCAGTACTTC. This encodes CNVAGETQYF.

V and J are TRBV29-1 and TRBJ1-4; no clear D. Germline values: CDR1 SQVTM, CDR2 ANQGSEA. Trimming removed 5 bases from V and 1 base from J, with 8 bases in between. The CDR3 loop spans 13 amino acids. The CDR3 protein is CSVQRGTNEKLFF. Here the CDR3 DNA reads TGCAGCGTTCAGCGGGGAACTAATGAAAAACTGTTTTTT.

As for this clonotype: This likely reflects a read error, since a far larger clone is one base away. J is TRBJ2-7 and V is TRBV7-2, with 14 bases identical to TRBD2. CDR3 length: 16 amino acids. Germline V gives CDR1 SGHTA, CDR2 FQGNSA. The V and J ends lost 7 bases and 7 bases, in that order; junction bases with no gene match: 12. The chain's CDR3 is CASTMTSGGARNEQYF. The CDR3 DNA reads TGTGCCAGCACCATGACTAGCGGGGGGGCCCGGAATGAGCAGTACTTC.

Many counts were recorded for this clonotype. The chain combines TRBV4-3 with TRBJ2-7, with D perhaps TRBD1 (5 bases). CDR1 and CDR2 from the germline V gene are LGHNA and YSLEER. CDR3 length: 14 residues. With 5 bases removed from V and 1 base from J, the gap between germline ends came to 12 bases. The CDR3 is CASSERQISYEQYF. CDR3 sequence (DNA): TGCGCCAGCAGCGAACGACAGATTTCCTACGAGCAGTACTTC.